This TCR beta chain was recovered during a study of T cells after yellow fever vaccination. This clonotype was detected many times. In germline, CDR1 is SGHDT, CDR2 YYEEEE. The CDR3 extends over 14 amino acids. The V end lost 3 bases, the J end lost 5 bases, and 15 bases lay between the germline ends. TCRdb analysed the 5' RACE reads with MiXCR anew, one entry per CDR3 protein. The sample shows hundreds of thousands of distinct CDR3 sequences, 8.7% of them seen only once. The clonotype was recovered from a young man who received the YFV17D yellow fever vaccine. This specimen was CD4+ T cells sorted from PBMCs, taken 5 days after the yellow fever booster vaccination. The chain employs TRBV5-6 and TRBJ2-7; D may match TRBD1 or TRBD2 (5 bases each). The CDR3: CASSSLQGVDEQYV. The CDR3 nucleotides are TGTGCCAGCAGCTCTCTTCAGGGAGTAGACGAGCAGTACGTC.